Described below is a single T cell receptor (beta chain) sequence and its context. Its antigen is as yet unknown. Only in-frame clones appear in the TCRdb table, and some are missing; sequencing was by immunoSEQ multiplex PCR. The sample has about 200,000 clones; roughly 91% are singletons. Germline lookup yields CDR1 MGHRA and CDR2 YSYEKL. Trimming took 4 bases from V and 5 from J, leaving 14 bases between them. There are 14 residues in the CDR3. This record comes from a study of cytomegalovirus exposure and HLA in healthy donors. Study-level information: It was reported in a later analysis that the approximately 110 validation repertoires used the same platform as the approximately 600 first-cohort repertoires.

General observations from the study: Many donors shared some public TCRs, even though most TCR sequences were rare. The authors listed around 150 TCR beta chains as cytomegalovirus-associated. High specificity and sensitivity for cytomegalovirus status were reported for the classifier.

The sequence was collected from a woman younger than 30 in good health and CMV-seropositive. The chain employs TRBV4-1 and TRBJ1-1, with D uncertain. What was sequenced was PBMCs. The CDR3 reads CASSLSGDRTEAFF. The CDR3 DNA sequence: TGCGCCAGCAGCCTTTCCGGAGACCGTACTGAAGCTTTCTTT.